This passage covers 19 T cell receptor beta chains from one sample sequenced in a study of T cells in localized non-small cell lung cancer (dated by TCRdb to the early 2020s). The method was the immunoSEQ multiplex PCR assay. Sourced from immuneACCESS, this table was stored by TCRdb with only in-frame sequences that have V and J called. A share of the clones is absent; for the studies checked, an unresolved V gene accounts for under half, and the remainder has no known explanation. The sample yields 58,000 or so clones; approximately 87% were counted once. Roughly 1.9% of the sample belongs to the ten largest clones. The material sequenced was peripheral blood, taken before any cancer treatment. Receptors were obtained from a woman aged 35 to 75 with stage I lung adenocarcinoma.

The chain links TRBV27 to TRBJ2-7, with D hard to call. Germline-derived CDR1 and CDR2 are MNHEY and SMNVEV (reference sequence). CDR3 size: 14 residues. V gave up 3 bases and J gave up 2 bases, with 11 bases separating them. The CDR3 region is CASSFQRVAYEQYF. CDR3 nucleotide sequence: TGTGCCAGCAGTTTCCAACGGGTCGCCTACGAGCAGTACTTC.

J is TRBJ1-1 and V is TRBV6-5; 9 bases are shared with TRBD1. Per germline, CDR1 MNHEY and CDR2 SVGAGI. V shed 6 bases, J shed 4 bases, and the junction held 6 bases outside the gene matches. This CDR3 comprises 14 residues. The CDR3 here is CASRPTGGRTEAFF. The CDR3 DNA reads TGTGCCAGCAGACCTACAGGGGGCCGCACTGAAGCTTTCTTT.

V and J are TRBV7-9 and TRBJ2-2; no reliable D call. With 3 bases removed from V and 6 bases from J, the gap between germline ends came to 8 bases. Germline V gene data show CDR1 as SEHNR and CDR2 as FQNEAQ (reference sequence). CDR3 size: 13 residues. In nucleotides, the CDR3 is TGTGCCAGCAGCTTTGAACAGTCCGGGGAGCTGTTTTTT. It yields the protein CASSFEQSGELFF.

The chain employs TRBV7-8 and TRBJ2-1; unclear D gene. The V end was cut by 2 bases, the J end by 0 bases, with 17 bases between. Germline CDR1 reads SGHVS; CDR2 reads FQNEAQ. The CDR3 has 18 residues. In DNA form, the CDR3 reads TGTGCCAGCAGCTTAAACCCAGCGCTGGGTCTCTCCTACAATGAGCAGTTCTTC. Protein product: CASSLNPALGLSYNEQFF.

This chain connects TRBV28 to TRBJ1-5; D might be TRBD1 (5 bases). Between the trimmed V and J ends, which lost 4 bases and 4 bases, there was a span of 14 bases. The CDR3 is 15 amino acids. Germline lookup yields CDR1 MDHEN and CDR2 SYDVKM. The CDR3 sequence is CASSSATEPNQPQHF. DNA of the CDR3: TGTGCCAGCAGTTCCGCGACAGAGCCAAATCAGCCCCAGCATTTT.

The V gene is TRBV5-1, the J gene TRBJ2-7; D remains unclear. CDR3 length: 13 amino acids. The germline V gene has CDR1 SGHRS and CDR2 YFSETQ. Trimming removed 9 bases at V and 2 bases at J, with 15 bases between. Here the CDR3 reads CATKLNPAYEQYF. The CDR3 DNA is TGCGCCACCAAACTTAACCCGGCCTACGAGCAGTACTTC.

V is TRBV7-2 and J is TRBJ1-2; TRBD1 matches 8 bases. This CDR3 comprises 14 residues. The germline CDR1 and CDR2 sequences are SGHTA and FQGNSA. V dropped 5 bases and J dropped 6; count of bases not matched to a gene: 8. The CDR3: CASSTGQGSDGYTF. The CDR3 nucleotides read TGTGCCAGCAGCACCGGACAGGGCAGTGATGGCTACACCTTC.

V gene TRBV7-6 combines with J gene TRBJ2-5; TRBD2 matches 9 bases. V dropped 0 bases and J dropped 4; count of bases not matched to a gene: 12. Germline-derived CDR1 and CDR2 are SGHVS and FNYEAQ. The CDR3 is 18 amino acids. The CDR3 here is CASSLAPGRGGNRETQYF. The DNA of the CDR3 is TGTGCCAGCAGCTTAGCGCCCGGGCGGGGGGGTAATAGAGAGACCCAGTACTTC. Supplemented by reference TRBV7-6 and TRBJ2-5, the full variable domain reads GAGVSQSPRYKVTKRGQDVALRCDPISGHVSLYWYRQALGQGPEFLTYFNYEAQQDKSGLPNDRFSAERPEGSISTLTIQRTEQRDSAMYRCASSLAPGRGGNRETQYFGPGTRLLVL.

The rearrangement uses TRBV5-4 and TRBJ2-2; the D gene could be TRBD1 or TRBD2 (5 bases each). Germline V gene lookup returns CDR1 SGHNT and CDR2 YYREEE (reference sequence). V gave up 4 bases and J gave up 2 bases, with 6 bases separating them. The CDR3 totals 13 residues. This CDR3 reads CASSGGNTGELFF. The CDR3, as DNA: TGTGCCAGCAGCGGGGGAAACACCGGGGAGCTGTTTTTT.

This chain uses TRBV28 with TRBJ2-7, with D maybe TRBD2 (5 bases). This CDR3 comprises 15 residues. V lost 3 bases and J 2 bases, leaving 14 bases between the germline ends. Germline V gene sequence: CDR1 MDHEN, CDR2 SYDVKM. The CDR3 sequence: CASSFFGDSAYEQYF. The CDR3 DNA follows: TGTGCCAGCAGTTTCTTCGGGGATAGCGCCTACGAGCAGTACTTC.

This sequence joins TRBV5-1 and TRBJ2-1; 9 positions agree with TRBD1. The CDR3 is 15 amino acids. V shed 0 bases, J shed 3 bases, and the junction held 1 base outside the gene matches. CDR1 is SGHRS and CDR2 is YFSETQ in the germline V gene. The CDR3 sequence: CASSLVDRGYNEQFF. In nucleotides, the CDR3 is TGCGCCAGCAGCTTGGTGGACAGGGGCTACAATGAGCAGTTCTTC.

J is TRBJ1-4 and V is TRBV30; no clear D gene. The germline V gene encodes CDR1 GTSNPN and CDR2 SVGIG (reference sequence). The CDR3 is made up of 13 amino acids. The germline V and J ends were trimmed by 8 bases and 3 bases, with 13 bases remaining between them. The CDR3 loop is CAVTTQPNEKLFF. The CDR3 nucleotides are TGTGCCGTAACAACTCAGCCTAATGAAAAACTGTTTTTT. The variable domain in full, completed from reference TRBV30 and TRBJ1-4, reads SQTIHQWPATLVQPVGSPLSLECTVEGTSNPNLYWYRQAAGRGLQLLFYSVGIGQISSEVPQNLSASRPQDRQFILSSKKLLLSDSGFYLCAVTTQPNEKLFFGSGTQLSVL.

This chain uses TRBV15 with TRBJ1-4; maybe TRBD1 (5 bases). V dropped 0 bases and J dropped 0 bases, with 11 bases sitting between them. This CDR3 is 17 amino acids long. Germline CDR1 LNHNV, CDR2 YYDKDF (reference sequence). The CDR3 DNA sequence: TGTGCCACCAGCAGAGACACCCACAGGTCAACTAATGAAAAACTGTTTTTT. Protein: CATSRDTHRSTNEKLFF.

CDR3 coding DNA: TGTGCCAGCAGCTTATACAAGGAGGGTGGCTACACCTTC. Protein sequence: CASSLYKEGGYTF. The chain recombines TRBV7-6 with TRBJ1-2; D gene unclear. V lost 2 bases, J lost 7 bases, and 11 bases lay in between. CDR1 is SGHVS, CDR2 FNYEAQ, per germline. CDR3 size: 13 residues.

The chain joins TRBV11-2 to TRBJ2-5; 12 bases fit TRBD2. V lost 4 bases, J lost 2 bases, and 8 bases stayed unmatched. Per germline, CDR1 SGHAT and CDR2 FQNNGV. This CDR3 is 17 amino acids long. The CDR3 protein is CASSSLFGTSGQETQYF. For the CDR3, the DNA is TGTGCCAGCAGCTCCCTTTTCGGGACTAGCGGGCAAGAGACCCAGTACTTC.

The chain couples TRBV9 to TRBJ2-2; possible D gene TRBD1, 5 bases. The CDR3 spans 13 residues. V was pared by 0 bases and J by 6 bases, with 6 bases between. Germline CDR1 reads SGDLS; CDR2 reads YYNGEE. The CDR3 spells CASSVAGPGELFF. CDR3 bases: TGTGCCAGCAGCGTAGCAGGGCCCGGGGAGCTGTTTTTT.

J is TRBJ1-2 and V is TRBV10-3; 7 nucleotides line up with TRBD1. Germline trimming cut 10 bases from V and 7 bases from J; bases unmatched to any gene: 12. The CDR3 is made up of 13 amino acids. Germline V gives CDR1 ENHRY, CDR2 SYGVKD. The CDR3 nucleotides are TGTGCCACCCAACCGGGACAGCGCTCTGGCTACACCTTC. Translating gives CATQPGQRSGYTF.

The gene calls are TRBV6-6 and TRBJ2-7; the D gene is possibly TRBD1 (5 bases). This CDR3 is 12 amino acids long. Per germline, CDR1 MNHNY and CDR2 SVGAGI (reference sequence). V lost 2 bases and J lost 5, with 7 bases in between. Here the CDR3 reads CASSYGAHEQYF. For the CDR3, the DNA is TGTGCCAGCAGTTACGGGGCCCACGAGCAGTACTTC.

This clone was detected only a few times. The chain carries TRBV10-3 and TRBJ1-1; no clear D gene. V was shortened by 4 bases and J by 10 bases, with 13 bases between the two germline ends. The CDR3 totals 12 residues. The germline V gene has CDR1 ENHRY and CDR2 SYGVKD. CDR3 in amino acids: CAISAALGRAFF. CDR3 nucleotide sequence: TGTGCCATCAGTGCGGCGCTAGGTCGAGCTTTCTTT.